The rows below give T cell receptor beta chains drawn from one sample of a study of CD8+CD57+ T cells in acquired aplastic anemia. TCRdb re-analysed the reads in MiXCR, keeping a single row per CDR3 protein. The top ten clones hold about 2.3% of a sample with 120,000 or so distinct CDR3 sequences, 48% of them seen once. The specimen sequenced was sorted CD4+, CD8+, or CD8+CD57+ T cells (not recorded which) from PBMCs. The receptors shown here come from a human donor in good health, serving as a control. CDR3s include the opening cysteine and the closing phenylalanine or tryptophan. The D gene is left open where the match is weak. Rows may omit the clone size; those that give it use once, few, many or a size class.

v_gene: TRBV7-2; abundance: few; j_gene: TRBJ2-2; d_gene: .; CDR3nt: TGTGCCAGCAAATTAGGGGCAGGTACCGGGGAGCTGTTTTTT; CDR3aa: CASKLGAGTGELFF
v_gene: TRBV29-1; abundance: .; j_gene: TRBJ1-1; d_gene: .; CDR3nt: TGCAGCGTCCCAGGATTGAGCACTGAAGCTTTCTTT; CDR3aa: CSVPGLSTEAFF
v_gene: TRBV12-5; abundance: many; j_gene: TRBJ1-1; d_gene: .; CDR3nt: TGTGCTAGTGGTGCCGGACAACCGCCCTTGGGTGAAGCTTTCTTT; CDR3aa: CASGAGQPPLGEAFF
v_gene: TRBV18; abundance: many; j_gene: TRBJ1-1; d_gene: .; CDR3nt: TGTGCCAGCTCACCAATAACCAGGAACACTGAAGCTTTCTTT; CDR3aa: CASSPITRNTEAFF
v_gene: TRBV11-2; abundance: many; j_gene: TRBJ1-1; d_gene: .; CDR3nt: TGTGCCAGCAGCTTAGGGAGTTTGGGGGACACTGAAGCTTTCTTT; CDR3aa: CASSLGSLGDTEAFF
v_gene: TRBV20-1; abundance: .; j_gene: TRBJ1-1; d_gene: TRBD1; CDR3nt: TGCAGTGCTAGAGTACAGGACAGGGGAGACGTCGAAGCTTTCTTT; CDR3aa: CSARVQDRGDVEAFF
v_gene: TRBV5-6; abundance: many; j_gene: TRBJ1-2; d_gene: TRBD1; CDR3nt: TGTGCCAGCAGCCCACTTTTAGGACAGGGCAACTATGGCTACACCTTC; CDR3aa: CASSPLLGQGNYGYTF
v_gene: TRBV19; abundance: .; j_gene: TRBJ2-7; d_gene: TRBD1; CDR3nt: TGTGCCAGTCTAGGGGACAGGGATAACTACGAGCAGTACTTC; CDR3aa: CASLGDRDNYEQYF
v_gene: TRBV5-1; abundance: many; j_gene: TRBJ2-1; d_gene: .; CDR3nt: TGCGCCAGCAGCTTGGAACGGGGAGCCGATGAGCAGTTCTTC; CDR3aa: CASSLERGADEQFF
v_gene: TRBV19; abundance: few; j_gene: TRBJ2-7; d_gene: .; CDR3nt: TGTGCCAGTAGGTCGGGAGTGCACGAGCAGTACTTC; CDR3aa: CASRSGVHEQYF
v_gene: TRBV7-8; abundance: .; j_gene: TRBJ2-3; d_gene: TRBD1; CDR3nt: TGTGCCAGCAGCCCAGGGACAGGGGGCATCAAAGATACGCAGTATTTT; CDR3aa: CASSPGTGGIKDTQYF
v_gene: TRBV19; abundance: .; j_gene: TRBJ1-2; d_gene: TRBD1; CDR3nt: TGTGCCAGTAGTATAGTCGACAGGGACTACGGCTACACCTTC; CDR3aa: CASSIVDRDYGYTF
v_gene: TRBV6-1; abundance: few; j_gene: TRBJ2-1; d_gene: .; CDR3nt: TGTGCCAGCAGTGAAGCGTCTCTATATAGCGGTTCGAATGAGCAGTTCTTC; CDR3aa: CASSEASLYSGSNEQFF
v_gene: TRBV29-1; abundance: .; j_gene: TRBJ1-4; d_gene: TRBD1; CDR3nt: TGCAGCGTGAGGACAGGGGGGTTTGGAGCTAATGAAAGACTGTTTTTT; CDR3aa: CSVRTGGFGANERLFF
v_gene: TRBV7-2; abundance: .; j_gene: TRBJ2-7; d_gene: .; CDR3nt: TGTGCCAGCAGCCTCGGATCGAGAGTTAACGAGCAGTACTTC; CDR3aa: CASSLGSRVNEQYF
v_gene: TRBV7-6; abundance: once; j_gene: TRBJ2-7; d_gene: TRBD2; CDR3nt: TGTGCCAGCAGCAGAGGGGTCGGGGGGGCGATGTACGAGCAGTACTTC; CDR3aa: CASSRGVGGAMYEQYF
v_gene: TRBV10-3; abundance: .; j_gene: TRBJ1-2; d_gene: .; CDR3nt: TGTGCCATCAGTGAATCCGAGGAGGGTGGCTACACCTTC; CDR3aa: CAISESEEGGYTF
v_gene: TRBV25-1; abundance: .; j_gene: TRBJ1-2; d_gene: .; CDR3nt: TGTGCCAGCAGTGAGCAAGGGCAGAAAGGCTACACCTTC; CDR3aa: CASSEQGQKGYTF
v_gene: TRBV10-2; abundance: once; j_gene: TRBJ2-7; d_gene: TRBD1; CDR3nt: TGCGCCAGCAACGCCGGGACAGGGGGCATCTACGAGCAGTACTTC; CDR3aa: CASNAGTGGIYEQYF
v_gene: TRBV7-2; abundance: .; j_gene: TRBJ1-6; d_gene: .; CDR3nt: TGTGCCAGCAGCCCCAATTCGCCCCTCCACTTT; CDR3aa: CASSPNSPLHF
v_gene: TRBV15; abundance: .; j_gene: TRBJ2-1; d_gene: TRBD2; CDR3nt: TGTGCCACCAGCAGAGCGGGGGGAGTGGGCGGGCATGAGCAGTTCTTC; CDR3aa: CATSRAGGVGGHEQFF
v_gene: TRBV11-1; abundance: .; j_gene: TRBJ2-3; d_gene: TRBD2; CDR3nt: TGTGCCAGCAGCTCAGAGACTAGCGAGAGCACAGATACGCAGTATTTT; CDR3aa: CASSSETSESTDTQYF
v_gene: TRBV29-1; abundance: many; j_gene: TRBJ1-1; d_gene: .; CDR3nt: TGCAGCGTTGTAGAACAGACCAACACTGAAGCTTTCTTT; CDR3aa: CSVVEQTNTEAFF
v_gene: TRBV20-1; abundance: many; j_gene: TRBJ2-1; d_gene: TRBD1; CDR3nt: TGCAGTGCCCACCGGGACAGCCAACCTGGTTACCAGTTCTTC; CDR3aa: CSAHRDSQPGYQFF
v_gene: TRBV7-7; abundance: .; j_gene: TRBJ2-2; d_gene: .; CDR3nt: TGTGCCAGCAGCAGCCAAGAGGGGGCCGGGGAGCTGTTTTTT; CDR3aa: CASSSQEGAGELFF
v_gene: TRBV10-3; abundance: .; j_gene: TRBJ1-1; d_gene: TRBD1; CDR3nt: TGTGCCATCAGTGGAGGACAGGGGATTTTGGCTTTCTTT; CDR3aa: CAISGGQGILAFF
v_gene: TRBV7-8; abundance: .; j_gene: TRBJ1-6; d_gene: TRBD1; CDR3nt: TGTGCCAGCAGCCTCGGGACAGGGGACAGTTCACCCCTCCACTTT; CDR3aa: CASSLGTGDSSPLHF
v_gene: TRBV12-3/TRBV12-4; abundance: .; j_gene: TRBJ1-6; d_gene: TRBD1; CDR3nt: TGTGCCAGCAGTTTTGGGGACAGGCCTAATTCACCCCTCCACTTT; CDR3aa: CASSFGDRPNSPLHF
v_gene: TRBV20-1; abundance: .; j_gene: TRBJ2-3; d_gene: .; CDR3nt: TGCAGTGCTAGAGTTGCTAGCTCACGCACAGATACGCAGTATTTT; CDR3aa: CSARVASSRTDTQYF
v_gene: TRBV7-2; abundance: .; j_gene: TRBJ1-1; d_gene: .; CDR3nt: TGTGCCAGCAGCTTAAACACGAACACTGAAGCTTTCTTT; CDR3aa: CASSLNTNTEAFF
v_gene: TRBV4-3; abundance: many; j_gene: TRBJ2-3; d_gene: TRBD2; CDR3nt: TGCGCCAGCAGCCAAGGGGCGGGGGAGACCACAGATACGCAGTATTTT; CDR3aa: CASSQGAGETTDTQYF
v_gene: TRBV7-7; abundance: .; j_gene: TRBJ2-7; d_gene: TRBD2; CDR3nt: TGTGCCAGCAGCTCCGGGACTAGCGGGGGCCGGGACGAGCAGTACTTC; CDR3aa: CASSSGTSGGRDEQYF
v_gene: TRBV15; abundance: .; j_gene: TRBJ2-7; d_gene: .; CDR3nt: TGTGCCACCAGCAGAGATGGCATCCCCTACGAGCAGTACTTC; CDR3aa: CATSRDGIPYEQYF
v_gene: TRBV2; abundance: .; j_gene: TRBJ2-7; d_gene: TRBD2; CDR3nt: TGTGCCAGCACCGCCGTGACTAGCGGGAGTTACGAGCAGTACTTC; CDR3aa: CASTAVTSGSYEQYF
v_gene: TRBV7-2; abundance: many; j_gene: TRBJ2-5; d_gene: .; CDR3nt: TGTGCCAGCAGCTTAGAAAGACAAGAGACCCAGTACTTC; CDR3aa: CASSLERQETQYF
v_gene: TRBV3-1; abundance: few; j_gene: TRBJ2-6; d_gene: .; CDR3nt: TGTGCCAGCAGCCAAGGGGGGGCTAGTAAGGCCAACGTCCTGACTTTC; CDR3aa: CASSQGGASKANVLTF
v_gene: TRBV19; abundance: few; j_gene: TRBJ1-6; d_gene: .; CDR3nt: TGTGCCAGTAGAGGGGGGCTCAGTTCACCCCTCCACTTT; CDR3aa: CASRGGLSSPLHF
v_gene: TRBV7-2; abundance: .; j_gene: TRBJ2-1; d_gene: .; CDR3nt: TGTGCCAGCAGCTTGACAGGTCACAATGAGCAGTTCTTC; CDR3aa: CASSLTGHNEQFF
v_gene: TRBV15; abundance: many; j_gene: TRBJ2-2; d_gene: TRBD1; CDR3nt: TGTGCCACCTCCCGGGACAGGGTTATTACCGGGGAGCTGTTTTTT; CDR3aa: CATSRDRVITGELFF
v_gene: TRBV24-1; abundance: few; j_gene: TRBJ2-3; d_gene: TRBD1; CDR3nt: TGTGCCACACAGGGGACCCCCACAGATACGCAGTATTTT; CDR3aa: CATQGTPTDTQYF
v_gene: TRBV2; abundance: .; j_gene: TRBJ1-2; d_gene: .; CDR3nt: TGTGCCGGCAGTGAAAGCTCGTTTGACTATGGCCACACCTTC; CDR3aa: CAGSESSFDYGHTF
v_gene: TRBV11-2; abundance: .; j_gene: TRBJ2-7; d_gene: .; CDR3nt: TGTGCCAGCAGTGTACAGGGAGGTCAGCCCCAGCAGTACTTC; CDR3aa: CASSVQGGQPQQYF
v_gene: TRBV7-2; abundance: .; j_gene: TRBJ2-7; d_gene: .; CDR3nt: TGTGCCAGCAGCAATCCGGGGCGCGAGCAGTACTTC; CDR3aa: CASSNPGREQYF
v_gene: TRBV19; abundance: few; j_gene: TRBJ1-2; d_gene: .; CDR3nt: TGTGCCAGTAGTGGTCGGCCTTCCGGGGATGGCTACACCTTC; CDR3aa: CASSGRPSGDGYTF
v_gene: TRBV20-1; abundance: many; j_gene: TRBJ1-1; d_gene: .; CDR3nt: TGCAGTGCTACCTCGACAGAGAACACTGAAGCTTTCTTT; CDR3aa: CSATSTENTEAFF
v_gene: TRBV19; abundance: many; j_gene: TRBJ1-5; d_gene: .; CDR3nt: TGTGCCGGATCACAGGGAGGTCATAGCAATCAGCCCCAGCATTTT; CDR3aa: CAGSQGGHSNQPQHF
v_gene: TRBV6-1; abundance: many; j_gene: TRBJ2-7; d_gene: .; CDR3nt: TGTGCCAGCAGGGCCCAGTTGGAGGGGTTTTCCTACGAGCAGTACTTC; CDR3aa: CASRAQLEGFSYEQYF
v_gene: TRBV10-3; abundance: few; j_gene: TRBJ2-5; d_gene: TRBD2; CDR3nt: TGTGCCATCAGTGAGCTCCGGACTAGCGGGGGATGGGAGACCCAGTACTTC; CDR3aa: CAISELRTSGGWETQYF
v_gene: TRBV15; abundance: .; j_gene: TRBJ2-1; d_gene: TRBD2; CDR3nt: TGTGCCATGAGCGGGGGCCCTAACAATGAGCAGTTCTTC; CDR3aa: CAMSGGPNNEQFF
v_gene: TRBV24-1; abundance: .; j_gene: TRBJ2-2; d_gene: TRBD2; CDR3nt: TGTGCCACCAGTGTAGCGGGGACCACCGGGGAGCTGTTTTTT; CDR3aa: CATSVAGTTGELFF
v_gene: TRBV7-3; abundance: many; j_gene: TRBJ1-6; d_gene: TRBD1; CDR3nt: TGTGCCAGCAGCCCTGGGACAGCCAATTCACCCCTCCACTTT; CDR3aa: CASSPGTANSPLHF
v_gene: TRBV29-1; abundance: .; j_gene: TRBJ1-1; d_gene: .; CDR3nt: TGCAGCGCTGGGGAGGGGAACACTGAAGCTTTCTTT; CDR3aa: CSAGEGNTEAFF
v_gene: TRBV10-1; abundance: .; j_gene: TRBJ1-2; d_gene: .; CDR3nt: TGCGCCAGCAGTGCGCAGGGCGGCTATGGCTACACCTTC; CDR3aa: CASSAQGGYGYTF
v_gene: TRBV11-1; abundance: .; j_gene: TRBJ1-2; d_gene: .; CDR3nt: TGTGCCAGCAGCCCCGCCAGGACTGCGGCTTATTATGGCTACACCTTC; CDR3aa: CASSPARTAAYYGYTF
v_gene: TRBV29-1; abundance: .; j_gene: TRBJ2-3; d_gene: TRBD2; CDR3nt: TGCAGCGTTGGAGGGGCGGGGGGAAGAACAGATACGCAGTATTTT; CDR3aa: CSVGGAGGRTDTQYF
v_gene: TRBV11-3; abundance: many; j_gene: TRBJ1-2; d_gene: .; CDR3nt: TGTGCCAGCAGCTTGTCGGACCACCTCTATGGCTACACCTTC; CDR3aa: CASSLSDHLYGYTF
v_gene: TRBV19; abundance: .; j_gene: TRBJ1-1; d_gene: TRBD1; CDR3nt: TGTGCCAGTTTGGAAGACAGGGGAAGGGATACTGAAGCTTTCTTT; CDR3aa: CASLEDRGRDTEAFF
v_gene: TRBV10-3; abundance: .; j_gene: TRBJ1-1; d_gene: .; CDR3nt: TGTGCCATCAGTCAAGGGTTGGGGAACACTGAAGCTTTCTTT; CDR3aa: CAISQGLGNTEAFF